Reported below is one TCR beta chain. Clones were read by immunoSEQ multiplex PCR, and TCRdb kept only the in-frame ones, dropping some. The sample consists of roughly 250,000 clones, about 86% of them appearing once. The data originate from a study of Tregs in tolerant kidney transplant recipients. The V gene lost 1 base and the J gene lost 0 bases, with 8 bases spanning the gap. Germline V CDR1 and CDR2: SGDLS, YYNGEE. The CDR3 totals 15 residues. The origin of this receptor is a human donor in good health. The sequenced sample was CD4+ T cells from blood. The chain is built from TRBV9 and TRBJ1-5; D is uncertain. For the CDR3, the DNA is TGTGCCAGCAGCGTAAGTGGTCATAGCAATCAGCCCCAGCATTTT. Amino acids: CASSVSGHSNQPQHF.